This T cell receptor (beta chain) was sequenced in a study of T cells and Merkel cell carcinoma outcomes. General study points: Reportedly, T-cell repertoire with density predicts Merkel cell carcinoma outcomes.

Trimming stripped 6 bases from V and 14 bases from J, with 11 bases between. The CDR3 loop spans 11 amino acids. Per germline, CDR1 MGHDK and CDR2 SYGVNS. Only in-frame clones appear in the TCRdb table, and some are missing; sequencing was by immunoSEQ multiplex PCR. The sample yields 6,500 to 7,500 clones, around 91% seen once. To note about this clone: Its antigen is unknown.

This chain connects TRBV25-1 to TRBJ1-6; D perhaps matches TRBD1 (5 bases). Sequenced material: tumor tissue from Merkel cell carcinoma. This TCR was recovered from a human donor with Merkel cell carcinoma. Here the CDR3 DNA reads TGTGCCAGCAGCACCGGGGCGTCCCTCCACTTT. Translating gives CASSTGASLHF.